Listed below are T cell receptor beta chains from one sample, sequenced in a study of regulatory T cells in long-lasting Graves disease. TCRdb used MiXCR to reprocess the multiplex PCR reads, holding one entry per CDR3 protein. The data show 440,000 or so distinct CDR3 sequences, about 15% seen once. These data were also filed under a second study, of T cells in Graves' hyperthyroidism and ophthalmopathy.

This specimen consisted of peripheral blood mononuclear cells (PBMCs), obtained at new diagnosis, from a patient treated with antithyroid drugs. The receptors derive from a young woman with Graves disease. Each CDR3 is given with its conserved first and last residue. The order of the fields is D gene, J gene, V gene, clone size, CDR3 protein, CDR3 DNA. The D gene is left open where the match is weak. Clone size is stated in some rows and not others, as once, few, many or a class when expanded.

>-|TRBJ1-2|TRBV6-1|many
CASRSSWYYGYTF
TGTGCCAGCCGAAGTAGTTGGTACTATGGCTACACCTTC
>TRBD2|TRBJ2-1|TRBV7-2|many
CASSQRTSGRNEQFF
TGTGCCAGCAGCCAGCGGACTAGCGGGAGAAATGAGCAGTTCTTC
>-|TRBJ2-3|TRBV10-3|many
CAISPIGGEVWGADTQYF
TGTGCCATCAGCCCGATCGGGGGCGAGGTGTGGGGTGCAGATACGCAGTATTTT
>-|TRBJ1-6|TRBV5-8|-
CASSLARNSPLHF
TGTGCCAGCAGCTTGGCCCGGAATTCACCCCTCCACTTT
>-|TRBJ2-5|TRBV6-2/TRBV6-3|many
CASSEAAGEGGRTQYF
TGTGCCAGCAGTGAAGCTGCGGGTGAGGGGGGTCGGACCCAGTACTTC
>-|TRBJ1-2|TRBV5-6|many
CASSLDGTNYGYTF
TGTGCCAGCAGCTTGGATGGTACTAACTATGGCTACACCTTC
>TRBD1|TRBJ2-3|TRBV11-2|many
CASSMTGANTQYF
TGTGCCAGCAGCATGACAGGGGCCAATACGCAGTATTTT
>-|TRBJ2-2|TRBV7-3|-
CASKFGDTGELFF
TGTGCCAGTAAATTTGGAGACACCGGGGAGCTGTTTTTT
>-|TRBJ1-2|TRBV19|few
CASSIDSGQTYGYTF
TGTGCCAGTAGTATAGATTCCGGACAGACATATGGCTACACCTTC
>TRBD2|TRBJ2-7|TRBV10-1|many
CASSDPAGDSYEQYF
TGCGCCAGCAGTGATCCGGCGGGGGACTCCTACGAGCAGTACTTC
>TRBD1|TRBJ1-6|TRBV27|many
CASSLTGGDSPLHF
TGTGCCAGCAGTTTGACAGGGGGCGATTCACCCCTCCACTTT
>-|TRBJ1-5|TRBV24-1|few
CATSVDYNQPQHF
TGTGCCACCAGTGTGGATTACAATCAGCCCCAGCATTTT
>-|TRBJ2-1|TRBV12-3/TRBV12-4|-
CASRPKGPNNEQFF
TGTGCCAGCAGACCTAAGGGCCCTAACAATGAGCAGTTCTTC
>-|TRBJ1-3|TRBV2|-
CAGLQESGNTIYF
TGTGCCGGACTACAGGAGTCTGGAAACACCATATATTTT
>TRBD1|TRBJ1-1|TRBV6-1|few
CASRDRQGEAFF
TGTGCCAGCAGAGATCGACAGGGTGAAGCTTTCTTT
>-|TRBJ2-5|TRBV18|-
CASFGGVQETQYF
TGTGCCAGCTTCGGGGGAGTACAAGAGACCCAGTACTTC
>-|TRBJ1-1|TRBV20-1|few
CSARSTEAFF
TGCAGTGCAAGATCCACTGAAGCTTTCTTT
>-|TRBJ2-7|TRBV20-1|many
CSAYRDSFLRREYF
TGCAGTGCGTACCGGGACTCATTTCTACGAAGGGAGTACTTC
>TRBD1|TRBJ2-7|TRBV5-1|many
CASSAGDRWDYEQYF
TGCGCCAGCAGCGCCGGGGACAGATGGGACTACGAGCAGTACTTC
>TRBD1|TRBJ2-5|TRBV11-2|many
CASSIPGTGIAETQYF
TGTGCCAGCAGCATTCCCGGGACAGGGATCGCAGAGACCCAGTACTTC
>TRBD1|TRBJ1-2|TRBV19|-
CASKGDRVLADYGYTF
TGTGCCAGTAAAGGGGACAGGGTCTTGGCGGACTATGGCTACACCTTC
>-|TRBJ2-7|TRBV6-1|many
CASTEEGGLSSYEQYF
TGTGCCAGCACAGAAGAAGGCGGGCTGAGCTCCTACGAGCAGTACTTC
>-|TRBJ1-1|TRBV30|few
CAWMFGNTEAFF
TGTGCCTGGATGTTTGGGAACACTGAAGCTTTCTTT
>TRBD2|TRBJ2-7|TRBV11-3|-
CASSLGGTSGSHEQYF
TGTGCCAGCAGCTTAGGCGGGACTAGCGGGAGCCACGAGCAGTACTTC
>-|TRBJ2-7|TRBV29-1|-
CSVVGNYEQYF
TGCAGCGTTGTTGGAAACTACGAGCAGTACTTC
>TRBD1|TRBJ2-7|TRBV5-1|many
CASSAGTEIYWYEQYF
TGCGCCAGCAGCGCCGGGACAGAGATTTATTGGTACGAGCAGTACTTC